Listed below are T cell receptor beta chains from one sample, sequenced in a study of T-cell reconstitution after alpha-beta-depleted transplantation in children. MiXCR was run by TCRdb on the PCR reads, yielding one entry per CDR3 protein. The sample has 300,000 or so distinct CDR3 sequences, nearly 10% seen once. The sample consisted of PBMCs from the stem cell graft donor, taken from the stem cell graft. The origin of the receptors is a human donor who donated a stem cell graft to a child with SCID. Both conserved end residues are part of each CDR3. A D gene is named only where the DNA matches it firmly. Size is stated for part of the rows, as once, few or many counts, or as a class when the clone is expanded.

TRBJ2-7 TRBD1 TRBV5-1 few 14 TGCGCCAGCAGCACAGGGACAGGCGGCGACGAGCAGTACTTC CASSTGTGGDEQYF
TRBJ1-4 TRBD1 TRBV20-1 . 13 TGCAGTGCTTCCGGGACAGGGGATGAAAAACTGTTTTTT CSASGTGDEKLFF
TRBJ2-3 TRBD2 TRBV3-1 few 15 TGTGCCAGCAGCCAAGCGGCTAGCGGGGCAGATACGCAGTATTTT CASSQAASGADTQYF
TRBJ1-6 . TRBV20-1 . 15 TGCAGTGCTAGAGATCGGCAGGGCTATAATTCACCCCTCCACTTT CSARDRQGYNSPLHF
TRBJ2-1 TRBD2 TRBV12-3/TRBV12-4 few 16 TGTGCCAGCAGTTTGGAGGGCGGGGGGAAGGTTGGTGAGCAGTTCTTC CASSLEGGGKVGEQFF
TRBJ2-7 . TRBV29-1 few 14 TGCAGCGTTCTAGGCGGGATCTGGTCCTACGAGCAGTACTTC CSVLGGIWSYEQYF
TRBJ1-1 . TRBV5-1 few 12 TGCGCCAGCCGGGAGGGCAGGACTGAAGCTTTCTTT CASREGRTEAFF
TRBJ2-7 TRBD1 TRBV5-1 . 16 TGCGCCAGCAGCTTAATTTCGGGACAGGGGTTTTCCGAGCAGTACTTC CASSLISGQGFSEQYF
TRBJ2-2 TRBD1 TRBV7-2 few 16 TGTGCCAGCAGCCCCGGCGGCAGGGGGTTGACCGGGGAGCTGTTTTTT CASSPGGRGLTGELFF
TRBJ1-1 . TRBV21-1 . 12 TGTGCCAGCCCCAAGGGGCCACCTGAAGCTTTCTTT CASPKGPPEAFF
TRBJ2-3 . TRBV20-1 . 13 TGCAGTGCTAGACTGGGGCACACAGATACGCAGTATTTT CSARLGHTDTQYF
TRBJ2-1 . TRBV5-1 few 11 TGCGCCAGCAGCTTGACATATGAGCAGTTCTTC CASSLTYEQFF
TRBJ2-2 . TRBV12-3/TRBV12-4 few 14 TGTGCCAGCAGGCCCACGACAGGATTCTGGGAGCTGTTTTTT CASRPTTGFWELFF
TRBJ2-2 . TRBV29-1 many 12 TGCAGCGTCAGGGTCGGGGCCGGGGAGCTGTTTTTT CSVRVGAGELFF
TRBJ2-1 TRBD1 TRBV12-3/TRBV12-4 . 13 TGTGCCAGCAACAGGGGCCGGGTCAATGAGCAGTTCTTC CASNRGRVNEQFF
TRBJ2-7 TRBD1 TRBV12-3/TRBV12-4 few 13 TGTGCCAGCAAGCGGACAGGGGGCTTCGAGCAGTACTTC CASKRTGGFEQYF
TRBJ1-2 . TRBV9 . 13 TGTGCCAGCAGCCCCGTGGACCTCTATGGCTACACCTTC CASSPVDLYGYTF
TRBJ1-4 . TRBV5-1 . 14 TGCGCCAGCAGCCCTACGGGTCGAGGTGAAAAACTGTTTTTT CASSPTGRGEKLFF
TRBJ1-1 . TRBV5-1 many 14 TGCGCCAGCAGCTTGGGGACGAGGAACACTGAAGCTTTCTTT CASSLGTRNTEAFF
TRBJ2-3 TRBD2 TRBV5-1 . 14 TGCGCCAGCCACGGGGGGGCGGGCACAGATACGCAGTATTTT CASHGGAGTDTQYF
TRBJ2-1 . TRBV12-3/TRBV12-4 many 16 TGTGCCAGCAGTCGTGCTCCGCCGGGAGATGCGGGTGAGCAGTTCTTC CASSRAPPGDAGEQFF
TRBJ2-7 . TRBV14 few 13 TGTGCCAGCAGCCAAGTCAGTGCCCGAACCCAGTACTTC CASSQVSARTQYF
TRBJ2-1 TRBD2 TRBV4-1 few 14 TGCGCCAGCAACCTAGCGGGGGGAAACAATGAGCAGTTCTTC CASNLAGGNNEQFF
TRBJ2-5 . TRBV7-7 few 14 TGTGCCAGCAGCTTAAATTCCCTCCAAGAGACCCAGTACTTC CASSLNSLQETQYF
TRBJ2-3 TRBD2 TRBV20-1 . 16 TGCAGTGCTAGAGATAAGACTAGCGGGGGGCAATATACGCAGTATTTT CSARDKTSGGQYTQYF
TRBJ2-7 . TRBV4-2 . 14 TGTGCCAGCAGCCAACCTGGGGTTTACTACGAGCAGTACTTC CASSQPGVYYEQYF
TRBJ2-3 . TRBV4-2 . 16 TGTGCCAGCAGCCGACAGGGAGGATGGAGCACAGATACGCAGTATTTT CASSRQGGWSTDTQYF
TRBJ1-5 . TRBV12-3/TRBV12-4 many 13 TGTGCCAGCAGTGACTCCGGGTATCAGCCCCAGCATTTT CASSDSGYQPQHF
TRBJ1-1 . TRBV5-1 few 14 TGCGCCAGCAGACCGGGGGTGACCAACACTGAAGCTTTCTTT CASRPGVTNTEAFF
TRBJ2-3 . TRBV5-1 many 14 TGCGCCAGCAGCTTGGGACCCAGAGGGGATACGCAGTATTTT CASSLGPRGDTQYF
TRBJ2-2 . TRBV7-8 few 16 TGTGCCAGCAGCCGAGGGGCAACAGGAAGTACCGGGGAGCTGTTTTTT CASSRGATGSTGELFF
TRBJ1-5 . TRBV5-1 . 14 TGCGCCAGCAGCTCGGACTCCCGCAATCAGCCCCAGCATTTT CASSSDSRNQPQHF
TRBJ2-7 TRBD2 TRBV4-1 few 17 TGCGCCAGCAGCCAAGAACGGGTGGGGGACTACCACTACGAGCAGTACTTC CASSQERVGDYHYEQYF
TRBJ2-2 . TRBV6-4 medium-sized 13 TGTGCCAGCAGTGACAGGGGCACCGGGGAGCTGTTTTTT CASSDRGTGELFF
TRBJ2-2 TRBD1 TRBV18 . 17 TGTGCCAGCTCACCACCCCGAACAGGGGCAGGCACCGGGGAGCTGTTTTTT CASSPPRTGAGTGELFF
TRBJ2-7 . TRBV3-1 many 13 TGTGCCAGCAGCCGGACTCCCGGCCGCGAGCAGTACTTC CASSRTPGREQYF
TRBJ2-1 . TRBV11-2 few 14 TGTGCCAGCAGGGTCGACAAGGTCTACAATGAGCAGTTCTTC CASRVDKVYNEQFF
TRBJ1-1 . TRBV5-1 many 13 TGCGCCAGCCGGACGACGGCGTACACTGAAGCTTTCTTT CASRTTAYTEAFF
TRBJ2-1 TRBD1 TRBV5-1 few 17 TGCGCCAGCAGCCTTACCATCTCCGGGACAGGGAAGAATGAGCAGTTCTTC CASSLTISGTGKNEQFF
TRBJ2-1 TRBD2 TRBV20-1 . 15 TGCAGTGCCAATCAACCACTAGCGGGGGATCTTGAGCAGTTCTTC CSANQPLAGDLEQFF
TRBJ2-1 TRBD1 TRBV7-2 few 17 TGTGCCAGCAGCTTACCGGGACAGGGAAGCTCCTACAATGAGCAGTTCTTC CASSLPGQGSSYNEQFF
TRBJ2-3 TRBD1 TRBV20-1 few 15 TGCAGTGCTAAAGGGGCAGGGGGAAACACAGATACGCAGTATTTT CSAKGAGGNTDTQYF
TRBJ1-1 . TRBV20-1 . 15 TGCAGTGCTAGTCCTACTGCAGGCCTGAGGACTGAAGCTTTCTTT CSASPTAGLRTEAFF
TRBJ2-2 . TRBV29-1 few 14 TGCAGCGCCAAAACCGAGAGCCTCACCGGGGAGCTGTTTTTT CSAKTESLTGELFF
TRBJ1-5 . TRBV27 many 15 TGTGCCAGCAGTCCGGGCCTGGACCGCTATCAGCCCCAGCATTTT CASSPGLDRYQPQHF
TRBJ2-3 . TRBV7-3 few 15 TGTGCCAGCAGCGCCGCGGGCAGGGGGGATGATACGCAGTATTTT CASSAAGRGDDTQYF
TRBJ2-1 . TRBV4-1 few 15 TGCGCCAGCAGCCAAGATGAGGACACGTACAATGAGCAGTTCTTC CASSQDEDTYNEQFF
TRBJ2-5 . TRBV12-3/TRBV12-4 many 14 TGTGCCAGCACCCTTGGGGGTTTTGGGGAGACCCAGTACTTC CASTLGGFGETQYF
TRBJ2-7 . TRBV15 . 13 TGTGCCACCAGCAGGGACAACTCCTACGAGCAGTACTTC CATSRDNSYEQYF
TRBJ1-1 . TRBV12-3/TRBV12-4 once 14 TGTGCCAGCAGTTTAATGCAAGGCGACACTGAAGCTTTCTTT CASSLMQGDTEAFF
TRBJ2-7 TRBD1 TRBV4-2 . 15 TGTGCCAGCAGCCAAGTAAGCGGACAGGGATACGAGCAGTACTTC CASSQVSGQGYEQYF
TRBJ2-2 TRBD2 TRBV28 many 18 TGTGCCAGCAGTTTCGCTAGCGGGTCTGGTGTGAACACCGGGGAGCTGTTTTTT CASSFASGSGVNTGELFF
TRBJ1-5 . TRBV19 . 14 TGTGCCAGTTGGCAGGGGACGGGCAATCAGCCCCAGCATTTT CASWQGTGNQPQHF
TRBJ1-5 . TRBV6-1 . 13 TGTGCCAGCAGTACCACCTCCCAACAGCCCCAGCATTTT CASSTTSQQPQHF
TRBJ2-1 TRBD1 TRBV2 few 17 TGTGCCAGCAGTGAAGCGCTTCGGGACAGGGGTCACAATGAGCAGTTCTTC CASSEALRDRGHNEQFF